This T cell receptor (beta chain) was sequenced in a study of blood T cells in healthy people across ages (dated by TCRdb to between 2014 and 2017). Regarding the complete study: In model experiments, template switching captured about one uniquely barcoded TCR beta cDNA molecule for every two T cells. To track age-related changes in TCR beta repertoire diversity, the study relied on deep sequencing normalized with unique cDNA molecular identifiers. The donors were split into four age groups: young (average 16 years), middle-aged (roughly 40), aged (over 55) and long-lived (about 74). Donors of different ages were randomly distributed across sequencing lanes to avoid experimental bias. Using the same blood draw, the study looked at two additional independent replicas of 1 million unique cDNA reads for two donors, one aged 18 to 30 and the other aged 80 or older.

Library generation was performed with 5' RACE. Sequenced on an Illumina HiSeq 2500. The second PCR ran for roughly 7 to 11 cycles and used a J-beta primer mix along with a sample-barcoded 5' primer. A unique molecular identifier was introduced onto each TCR beta cDNA molecule by a template-switch 5' adaptor carrying 12 random nucleotides. At least 2.5 million CDR3-containing paired-end reads were obtained from each sample. First-strand cDNA was synthesized from all RNA with the Mint cDNA synthesis kit, primed by a TRBC-specific oligonucleotide. Following uracil-DNA glycosylase treatment, all cDNA underwent a first 18-cycle PCR with the universal primers M1SS and BC2_uni_R. Per the authors' processing: Each sample was normalized by randomly selecting 1 million high-quality reads, each carrying a distinct molecular identifier. Reads with shared molecular identifiers were discarded instead of being binned into consensus sequences. MiTCR, with a Q25 quality threshold and the strictest error-elimination algorithm, was used for CDR3 identification, clonotype clustering and error correction. Lower-bound total TCR beta diversity was estimated with a nonparametric unseen species model using Euler transformation. Through fastp at Q25 and MiXCR, TCRdb rebuilt clones from the public reads, retaining in-frame beta chains. Each record represents a unique CDR3 protein, reported with the most common genes and DNA among its rows. The V and J calls, along with clone size, are taken from TCRdb and not from the paper's own processing. This sample comprises some 1,500,000 distinct CDR3 sequences, around 40% of them detected only once. The ten largest account for about 4% of the sample.

This clonotype showed up just a few times. Its recognized antigen is unknown. Within one base of it there is no much larger clone, and no base qualities were kept. In the germline V gene (reference sequence), CDR1 corresponds to LNHNV and CDR2 to YYDKDF. The CDR3 contains 15 residues, cysteine and phenylalanine counted. This entry keeps only the CDR3 DNA: 45 bases, framed from base 1. V gives up 0 bases and J gives up 4 bases, and the segment between their germline ends measures 9 bases. The research as a whole found: The CMV infection status of donors was not known, potentially confounding age-related changes in expanded clonotypes. There was a strong correlation between observed TCR beta diversity and the percentage of naive T cells measured by flow cytometry. Compared with the aged group, more naive CD4+ T cells, fewer expanded clones and increased TCR diversity were shown by the long-lived group, suggesting age selection. As age increased, observed TCR beta diversity per million T cells dropped in a roughly linear way, and a significant reduction was already evident by age around 41. Because profiling used bulk unsorted PBMCs, naive and antigen-experienced compartments could not be compared conclusively. Total diversity estimates from one million sequenced T cells were considered lower bounds and underestimates.

Systemically healthy Caucasian individuals from Russia, 39 in total and aged roughly 6 to 100 years, were included as donors. About 9.6 milliliters of peripheral blood were collected from each donor into EDTA-treated Vacutainer tubes. Ficoll-Paque density-gradient centrifugation was used to isolate PBMCs, with at least 6.5 million per sample. Total RNA, at least 6 micrograms per sample, was extracted from PBMCs with Trizol reagent. For every donor, an aliquot of PBMCs went through flow cytometry to measure the percentages of naive CD45RAhigh/CD27high T cells. Sequenced input: blood. The receptor comes from a woman between 18 and 29 years old in good health. This chain joins TRBV15 to TRBJ1-4, with the D gene not clear enough to name. The sequenced DNA is TGTGCCACCAGCAGAGATAGCGCCGGTAATGAAAAACTGTTTTTT. This gives the protein CATSRDSAGNEKLFF. When the CDR3 is completed using the reference TRBV15 and TRBJ1-4 genes on either side, the full variable domain is DAMVIQNPRYQVTQFGKPVTLSCSQTLNHNVMYWYQQKSSQAPKLLFHYYDKDFNNEADTPDNFQSRRPNTSFCFLDIRSPGLGDTAMYLCATSRDSAGNEKLFFGSGTQLSVL.